These 29 T cell receptor beta chains share one sample of origin, sequenced in a study. TCRdb itself ran the RT-PCR reads through MiXCR, one entry per CDR3 protein. The sample lists approximately 720,000 distinct CDR3 sequences; 14% were seen once. The sequenced material came from memory CD4+ T cells from blood. The receptors stem from a female donor in good health, serving as a healthy control.

This chain connects TRBV6-2 or TRBV6-3 to TRBJ2-7, with a weak D call TRBD2 (6 bases). The CDR3 is 13 amino acids. CDR1 MNHEY and CDR2 SVGEGT come from the germline V gene. Trimming removed 7 bases at V and 1 base at J, with 11 bases between. The CDR3 reads CASTSEGSYEQYF. CDR3 sequence (DNA): TGTGCCAGCACTTCGGAGGGGTCCTACGAGCAGTACTTC.

The chain has TRBV5-1 and TRBJ2-7; D may be TRBD2 (6 bases). CDR3 length equals 16 residues. The V and J ends lost 4 bases and 4 bases respectively, with 21 bases between them. Per germline, CDR1 SGHRS and CDR2 YFSETQ. The CDR3 sequence: CASSRPVGGSQYEQYF. The CDR3 region has the DNA TGCGCCAGCAGCCGGCCGGTTGGAGGGTCTCAATACGAGCAGTACTTC.

This clonotype was observed at least ten times. The rearrangement uses TRBV20-1 and TRBJ1-6; D unclear. The CDR3 is made up of 14 amino acids. V was cut by 0 bases and J by 1 base, with 4 bases left in between. Germline V lookup: CDR1 DFQATT, CDR2 SNEGSKA (reference sequence). The CDR3 loop is CSAREGSYNSPLHF. DNA of the CDR3: TGCAGTGCTAGAGAGGGGTCCTATAATTCACCCCTCCACTTT.

This clonotype was recorded at least ten times. This chain uses TRBV6-1 with TRBJ2-1; maybe TRBD1 (5 bases). CDR1 and CDR2 (germline): MNHNS, SASEGT. The CDR3 has 14 amino acids. V was pared by 7 bases and J by 6 bases, with 16 bases between. CDR3 nucleotides: TGTGCCAGCAACCCCAGGGCGAACCTCAATGAGCAGTTCTTC. Translated, it gives CASNPRANLNEQFF.

This clonotype was seen a handful of times. The chain is built from TRBV4-3 and TRBJ2-3, with D tentatively TRBD1 (6 bases). With 0 bases removed from V and 3 bases from J, the gap between germline ends came to 16 bases. CDR1 and CDR2 from the germline V gene are LGHNA and YSLEER. CDR3 length: 17 residues. Here the CDR3 reads CASSQDVRGSGTDTQYF. CDR3 nucleotides: TGCGCCAGCAGCCAAGATGTCAGGGGCAGTGGGACAGATACGCAGTATTTT.

This clonotype has just a few counts. The genes are TRBV27 and TRBJ2-4; no firm D call. Trimming shortened V by 4 bases and J by 8 bases, and 12 bases separated the two germline ends. Germline V lookup: CDR1 MNHEY, CDR2 SMNVEV (reference sequence). This CDR3 has 13 residues. The CDR3 DNA reads TGTGCCAGCAGTTCTAATAGGGCCCACATTCAGTACTTC. Protein sequence: CASSSNRAHIQYF.

This clonotype came up many times. The chain is built from TRBV29-1 and TRBJ1-2; 8 bases are shared with TRBD1. V gave up 7 bases and J gave up 4 bases; unmatched junction bases: 8. This CDR3 has 13 amino acids. Germline CDR1 is SQVTM and CDR2 is ANQGSEA. CDR3 in amino acids: CSAQTGASYGYTF. In DNA, the CDR3 is TGCAGCGCTCAGACAGGGGCGAGCTATGGCTACACCTTC.

A few counts support this clonotype. J is TRBJ1-2 and V is TRBV20-1, with 9 bases that match TRBD1. There are 16 residues in the CDR3. Per the germline V gene, CDR1 is DFQATT and CDR2 is SNEGSKA (reference sequence). Trimming removed 0 bases from V and 1 base from J; junction bases left unmatched: 6. The DNA of the CDR3 is TGCAGTGCTAGAGATCCCGGGGACAGGGTTAACTATGGCTACACCTTC. It is translated as CSARDPGDRVNYGYTF.

In this sample, this clonotype turned up many times. The CDR3 sequence: CASSFDRTYNEQFF. CDR3 coding DNA: TGTGCCAGCAGCTTCGACAGAACCTACAATGAGCAGTTCTTC. This rearrangement joins TRBV7-2 to TRBJ2-1, with D maybe TRBD1 (5 bases). This CDR3 is built from 14 residues. CDR1 and CDR2 (germline): SGHTA, FQGNSA. Trimming pared 3 bases from V and 2 bases from J, leaving 8 bases between.

This clonotype was counted between two and nine times. This chain uses TRBV7-2 with TRBJ1-2; TRBD1 agrees at 9 bases. V lost 2 bases to trimming and J lost 0 bases; unmatched junction nucleotides: 7. Germline V gives CDR1 SGHTA, CDR2 FQGNSA. CDR3 length equals 17 residues. The CDR3 coding sequence is TGTGCCAGCAGCTTATTTTGGACAGGGGCTTCTAACTATGGCTACACCTTC. The encoded protein is CASSLFWTGASNYGYTF.

The rearrangement links TRBV4-1 to TRBJ1-5; 8 bases map to TRBD1. The CDR3 sequence is 20 residues long. CDR1 MGHRA and CDR2 YSYEKL come from the germline V gene. The junction had 20 bases not matched to a gene; V was cut back by 4 bases and J by 3 bases. The CDR3 region is CASSRQVVRQGTSLNQPQHF. The CDR3, as DNA: TGCGCCAGCAGCCGCCAGGTTGTGAGACAGGGGACCTCCCTCAATCAGCCCCAGCATTTT.

The gene calls are TRBV4-3 and TRBJ2-7; a weak D match, TRBD1 (6 bases). There are 16 residues in the CDR3. The V end was cut by 1 base, the J end by 0 bases, with 13 bases between. CDR1 and CDR2 from the germline V gene are LGHNA and YSLEER. CDR3 residues: CASSQAPRQVSYEQYF. The CDR3 DNA reads TGCGCCAGCAGCCAAGCCCCCCGACAGGTCTCCTACGAGCAGTACTTC.

This chain joins TRBV30 and TRBJ1-3; D ambiguous. The CDR3 sequence is 13 residues long. Germline lookup yields CDR1 GTSNPN and CDR2 SVGIG (reference sequence). V lost 0 bases and J lost 3, with 6 bases in between. In nucleotides, the CDR3 is TGTGCCTGGAGTGTATCTTATGGAAACACCATATATTTT. This encodes CAWSVSYGNTIYF.

This clonotype was found many times. This chain links TRBV4-2 with TRBJ2-5; 9 nucleotides match TRBD2. The length of the CDR3 is 16 residues. Germline CDR1 LGHNA, CDR2 YNFKEQ. J lost 3 bases, V lost 2 bases, and 7 bases had no gene match. CDR3: CASSQMGWTSEETQYF. Written as DNA, the CDR3 is TGTGCCAGCAGCCAAATGGGATGGACTAGCGAAGAGACCCAGTACTTC.

Comment on this clonotype: An end of the junction does not agree with germline; a read error may underlie this. The chain has TRBV5-1 and TRBJ2-3; D unclear. The CDR3 is made up of 12 amino acids. Germline assignment: CDR1 SGHRS and CDR2 YFSETQ. The CDR3 bases are TGCGCCAGCAGCAGTACCACAGAAACGCAGTATTTT. It translates to CASSSTTETQYF.

The chain couples TRBV3-1 to TRBJ1-2; D gene uncertain. Trimming stripped 5 bases from V and 8 bases from J, with 18 bases between. This CDR3 has 14 amino acids. The germline CDR1 and CDR2 sequences are LGHDT and YNNKEL (reference sequence). CDR3 nucleotide sequence: TGTGCCAGCAGCTCCGGCGGACCGGCAGGAGGCTACACCTTC. Protein product: CASSSGGPAGGYTF.

This chain connects TRBV5-6 to TRBJ2-3; D unclear. CDR1 SGHDT and CDR2 YYEEEE come from the germline V gene. The CDR3 is made up of 13 amino acids. The V and J ends lost 4 bases and 0 bases respectively, with 6 bases between them. The CDR3 loop reads CASSPESTDTQYF. CDR3 nucleotide sequence: TGTGCCAGCAGCCCAGAGAGCACAGATACGCAGTATTTT.

This clonotype was seen repeatedly, ten times or more. The J gene is TRBJ1-2, the V gene TRBV4-2, with a tentative D call TRBD1 (6 bases). Trimming took 0 bases from V and 2 from J, leaving 7 bases between them. The CDR3 consists of 14 residues. Per the germline V gene, CDR1 is LGHNA and CDR2 is YNFKEQ. Here the CDR3 reads CASSQEQGNYGYTF. The DNA for the CDR3 is TGTGCCAGCAGCCAAGAACAGGGAAACTATGGCTACACCTTC.

The table lists this clonotype with a few counts. V gene TRBV12-3 or TRBV12-4 combines with J gene TRBJ1-5; no reliable D call. V was cut by 8 bases and J by 5 bases, with 13 bases left in between. The CDR3 consists of 13 residues. CDR3 amino acids: CASASEGYQPQHF. CDR3 bases: TGTGCCAGCGCCTCCGAGGGTTATCAGCCCCAGCATTTT.

This clonotype was seen many times. The gene calls are TRBV10-2 and TRBJ2-1; TRBD2 matches at 11 bases. V lost 11 bases and J lost 7; bases outside the gene matches: 10. The CDR3 totals 14 residues. Germline CDR1 is WSHSY and CDR2 is SAAADI. This chain's CDR3 is CASQGTSGTNEQFF. The CDR3 nucleotides are TGCGCCTCACAGGGGACTAGCGGAACAAATGAGCAGTTCTTC.

This clonotype was detected many times. This rearrangement joins TRBV10-3 to TRBJ2-1, with D uncertain. This CDR3 comprises 13 residues. The germline CDR1 and CDR2 sequences are ENHRY and SYGVKD. Trimming removed 8 bases from V and 6 bases from J, with 14 bases in between. The CDR3 spells CAISRPHGNEQFF. The CDR3 DNA follows: TGTGCCATCTCCCGGCCCCATGGCAATGAGCAGTTCTTC.

In this sample, this clonotype turned up a few times. V usage is TRBV6-5 and J usage is TRBJ2-1, with 7 positions matching TRBD2. Germline V gene lookup returns CDR1 MNHEY and CDR2 SVGAGI. There are 11 residues in the CDR3. J was trimmed by 13 bases and V by 6 bases; bases with no gene match: 6. The CDR3: CASSRGRVQFF. The CDR3 bases are TGTGCCAGCAGCCGGGGGAGGGTTCAGTTCTTC.

This clonotype was seen a handful of times. The J gene is TRBJ2-1, the V gene TRBV5-1; D uncertain. The CDR3 has 14 residues. The V end was cut by 0 bases, the J end by 8 bases, with 12 bases between. From germline, CDR1 is SGHRS and CDR2 YFSETQ. In DNA form, the CDR3 reads TGCGCCAGCAGCTTGGGGTCTATAAGCGATGAGCAGTTCTTC. Protein product: CASSLGSISDEQFF.

Of note for this clonotype: Its ends do not fully match the called genes, so a read error is possible. The V gene is TRBV7-2, the J gene TRBJ2-5, with D perhaps TRBD2 (6 bases). CDR3 size: 13 residues. CDR1 SGHTA and CDR2 FQGNSA come from the germline V gene. CDR3 DNA sequence: TGTGCCAGTAGTAGCGGCTTGCAAGCGACCCAGTACTTC. As protein: CASSSGLQATQYF.

The chain links TRBV10-3 to TRBJ1-2; 7 bases fit TRBD1. CDR3 length equals 13 residues. Losses at the gene ends were 8 bases for V and 5 bases for J; bases not matched to a gene: 8. CDR1 and CDR2 (germline): ENHRY, SYGVKD. The CDR3 nucleotides are TGTGCCATCGGAGGATTACAGGGGTATGGCTACACCTTC. Protein: CAIGGLQGYGYTF.

The chain recombines TRBV29-1 with TRBJ1-2; tentative D call: TRBD1 (6 bases). The CDR3 consists of 17 residues. Trimming left V 3 bases short and J 5 bases short, with 25 bases between. Germline V gene sequence: CDR1 SQVTM, CDR2 ANQGSEA. CDR3 protein: CSVDSRGVDRTGYGYTF. Here the CDR3 DNA reads TGCAGCGTTGACTCAAGGGGGGTGGACCGGACGGGTTATGGCTACACCTTC.

This clonotype was seen a handful of times. The V call is TRBV13, the J call TRBJ2-3; D is uncertain. Germline V gene lookup returns CDR1 PRHDT and CDR2 FYEKMQ (reference sequence). V shed 1 base and J shed 1 base, with 9 bases lying between them. This CDR3 contains 15 residues. The CDR3 nucleotides read TGTGCCAGCAGCTTAGCCCAGCGAGGCACAGATACGCAGTATTTT. Its protein product is CASSLAQRGTDTQYF.

Only a few counts were recorded for this clonotype. The V gene is TRBV2, the J gene TRBJ2-1; D is perhaps TRBD2 (5 bases). Per germline, CDR1 SNHLY and CDR2 FYNNEI. The CDR3 length is 14 residues. The V and J ends lost 5 bases and 3 bases respectively, with 11 bases between them. The CDR3 spells CASSFARDYNEQFF. The CDR3 region has the DNA TGTGCCAGCAGTTTTGCTCGGGACTACAATGAGCAGTTCTTC.

The chain combines TRBV7-2 with TRBJ2-1; a weak D match, TRBD1 (6 bases). V lost 8 bases, J lost 4 bases, and 15 bases lay in between. The CDR3 is made up of 14 amino acids. Per germline, CDR1 SGHTA and CDR2 FQGNSA. The CDR3: CASGKQGSYNEQFF. CDR3 nucleotides: TGTGCCAGCGGGAAGCAGGGGTCATACAATGAGCAGTTCTTC.